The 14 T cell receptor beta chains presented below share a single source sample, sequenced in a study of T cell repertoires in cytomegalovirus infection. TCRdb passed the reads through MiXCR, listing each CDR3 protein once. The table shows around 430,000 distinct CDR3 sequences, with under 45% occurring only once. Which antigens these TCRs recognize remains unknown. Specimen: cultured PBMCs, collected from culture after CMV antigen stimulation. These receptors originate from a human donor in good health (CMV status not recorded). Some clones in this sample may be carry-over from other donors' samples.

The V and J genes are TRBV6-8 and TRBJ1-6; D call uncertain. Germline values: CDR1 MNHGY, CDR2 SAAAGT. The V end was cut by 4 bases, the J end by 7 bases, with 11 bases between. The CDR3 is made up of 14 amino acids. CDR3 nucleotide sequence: TGTGCCAGCAGTTCTCCGACGGGAAATTCACCCCTCCACTTT. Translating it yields CASSSPTGNSPLHF.

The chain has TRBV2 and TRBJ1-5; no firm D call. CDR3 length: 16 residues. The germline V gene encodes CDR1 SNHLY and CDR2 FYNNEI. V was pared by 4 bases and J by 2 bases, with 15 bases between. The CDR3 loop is CASSAPLGRGNQPQHF. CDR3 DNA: TGTGCCAGCAGTGCCCCTCTAGGAAGGGGCAATCAGCCCCAGCATTTT.

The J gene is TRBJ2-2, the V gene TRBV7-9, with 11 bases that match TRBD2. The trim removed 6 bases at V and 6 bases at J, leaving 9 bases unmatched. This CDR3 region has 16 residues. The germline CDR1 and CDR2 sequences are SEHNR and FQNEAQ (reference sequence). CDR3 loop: CASRPRGLADAGELFF. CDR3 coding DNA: TGTGCCAGCAGACCGAGGGGACTAGCGGACGCCGGGGAGCTGTTTTTT.

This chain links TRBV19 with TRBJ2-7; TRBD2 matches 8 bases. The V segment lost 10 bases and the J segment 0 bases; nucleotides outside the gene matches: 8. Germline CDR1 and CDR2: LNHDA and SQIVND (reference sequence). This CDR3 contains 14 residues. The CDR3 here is CAIRGGPVSYEQYF. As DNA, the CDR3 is TGTGCCATCCGGGGGGGGCCCGTCTCCTACGAGCAGTACTTC. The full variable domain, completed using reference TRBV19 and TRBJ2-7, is DGGITQSPKYLFRKEGQNVTLSCEQNLNHDAMYWYRQDPGQGLRLIYYSQIVNDFQKGDIAEGYSVSREKKESFPLTVTSAQKNPTAFYLCAIRGGPVSYEQYFGPGTRLTVT.

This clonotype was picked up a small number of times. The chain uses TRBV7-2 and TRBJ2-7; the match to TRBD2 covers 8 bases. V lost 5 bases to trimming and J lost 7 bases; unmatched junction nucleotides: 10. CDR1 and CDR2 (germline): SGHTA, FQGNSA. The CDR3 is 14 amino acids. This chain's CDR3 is CASSPTGGVGEQYF. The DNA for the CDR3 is TGTGCCAGCAGCCCTACGGGGGGGGTCGGGGAGCAGTACTTC.

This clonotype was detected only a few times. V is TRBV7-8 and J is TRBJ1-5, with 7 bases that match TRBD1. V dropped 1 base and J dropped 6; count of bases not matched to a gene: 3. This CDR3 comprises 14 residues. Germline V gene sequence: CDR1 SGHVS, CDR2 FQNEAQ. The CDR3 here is CASSLVNRGQPQHF. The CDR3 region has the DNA TGTGCCAGCAGCTTAGTGAACAGGGGTCAGCCCCAGCATTTT.

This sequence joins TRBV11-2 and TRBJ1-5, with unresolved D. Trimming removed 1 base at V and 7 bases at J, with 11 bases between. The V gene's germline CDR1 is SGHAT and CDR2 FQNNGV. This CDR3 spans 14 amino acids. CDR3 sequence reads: CASSLGHPDQPQHF. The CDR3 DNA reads TGTGCCAGCAGCTTAGGTCACCCCGACCAGCCCCAGCATTTT.

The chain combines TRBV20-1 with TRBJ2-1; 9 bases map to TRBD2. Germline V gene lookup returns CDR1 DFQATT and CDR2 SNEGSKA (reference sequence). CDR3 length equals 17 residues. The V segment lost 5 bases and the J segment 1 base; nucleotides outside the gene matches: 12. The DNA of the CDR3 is TGCAGTGCTCACACCCCACGACTAGCGGTTTCCTACAATGAGCAGTTCTTC. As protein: CSAHTPRLAVSYNEQFF.

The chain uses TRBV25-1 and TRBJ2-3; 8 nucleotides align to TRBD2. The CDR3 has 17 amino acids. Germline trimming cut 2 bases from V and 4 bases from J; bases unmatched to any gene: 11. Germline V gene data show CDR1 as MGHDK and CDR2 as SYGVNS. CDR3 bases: TGTGCCAGCAGTGAAATTGTCGGGAGGGCTTATTCAGATACGCAGTATTTT. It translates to CASSEIVGRAYSDTQYF.

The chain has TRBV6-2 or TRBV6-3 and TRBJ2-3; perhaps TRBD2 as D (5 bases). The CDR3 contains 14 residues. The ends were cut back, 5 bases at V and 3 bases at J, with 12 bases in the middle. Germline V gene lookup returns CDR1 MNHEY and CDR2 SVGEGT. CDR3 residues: CASSPGKTTDTQYF. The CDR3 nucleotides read TGTGCCAGCAGTCCGGGGAAGACAACAGATACGCAGTATTTT.

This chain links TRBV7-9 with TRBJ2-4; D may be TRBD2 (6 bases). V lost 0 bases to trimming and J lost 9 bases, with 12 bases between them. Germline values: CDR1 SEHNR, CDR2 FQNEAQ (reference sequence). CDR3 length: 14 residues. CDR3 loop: CASSLADPGGIQYF. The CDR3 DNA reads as TGTGCCAGCAGCTTAGCGGACCCCGGGGGCATTCAGTACTTC.

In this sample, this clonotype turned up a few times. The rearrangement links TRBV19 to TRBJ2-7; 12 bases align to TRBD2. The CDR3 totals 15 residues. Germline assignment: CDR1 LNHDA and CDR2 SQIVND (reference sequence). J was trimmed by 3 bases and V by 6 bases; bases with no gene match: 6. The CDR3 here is CASSSTSGGVYEQYF. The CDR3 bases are TGTGCCAGTAGCTCGACTAGCGGGGGAGTCTACGAGCAGTACTTC.

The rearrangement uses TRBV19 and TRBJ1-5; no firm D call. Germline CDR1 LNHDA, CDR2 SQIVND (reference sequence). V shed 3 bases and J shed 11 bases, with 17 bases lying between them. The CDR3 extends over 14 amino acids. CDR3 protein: CASSMEHLRMAQHF. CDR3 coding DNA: TGTGCCAGTAGTATGGAACACCTGAGGATGGCCCAGCATTTT.

The CDR3 DNA follows: TGTGCCACCAGCAGAGAGACTAGCCCGAGCTCCTACAATGAGCAGTTCTTC. This translates into CATSRETSPSSYNEQFF. The V and J genes are TRBV15 and TRBJ2-1; TRBD2 matches at 7 bases. Germline CDR1 is LNHNV and CDR2 is YYDKDF (reference sequence). The V segment lost 0 bases and the J segment 0 bases; nucleotides outside the gene matches: 5. There are 17 residues in the CDR3.